The rows below give T cell receptor beta chains drawn from one sample of a study of blood T cell repertoires in COVID-19. The method was immunoSEQ multiplex PCR; TCRdb's version includes in-frame clones alone and lacks a portion of them. The table lists more than 95,000 clones, over 70% of them singletons. Sequencing was carried out using peripheral blood. These receptors all stem from a man aged 45-60 years with acute or convalescent COVID-19. Each CDR3 is given without its conserved first and last residue. D genes are given only for firm matches.

>TRBJ1-2|12|TRBV19|TRBD1
AIRRGGADYGYT
>TRBJ2-2|14|TRBV15|TRBD2
ATRTKREVDTGELF
>TRBJ2-2|11|TRBV6-5|.
ASRDYNTGELF
>TRBJ1-4|12|TRBV7-8|TRBD1
ASSPQGATEKLF
>TRBJ1-2|11|TRBV10-1|.
ASSESTAYGYT
>TRBJ2-2|13|TRBV15|.
ATSREAGTTGELF
>TRBJ2-7|12|TRBV4-1|TRBD1
ASSHRQGYYEQY
>TRBJ2-3|12|TRBV6-1|TRBD1
ASSEGTGKDTQY
>TRBJ2-4|13|TRBV3-1/TRBV3-2|.
ASSPSGVAKNIQY
>TRBJ2-1|14|TRBV5-5|.
ASSFGAASSYNEQF
>TRBJ1-5|11|TRBV18|TRBD1
ASSTTGDQPQH
>TRBJ2-1|14|TRBV4-1|TRBD1
ASSQGPGQGRNEQF
>TRBJ2-2|13|TRBV11-3|TRBD1
ASSSGTGWPGELF
>TRBJ2-7|12|TRBV7-8|.
ASSLHPGSYEQY
>TRBJ2-1|10|TRBV28|TRBD2
ASSLTSVEQF
>TRBJ2-1|12|TRBV5-6|TRBD2
ASGKTGGENEQF
>TRBJ2-3|15|TRBV5-1|TRBD2
ASSFDGRGSVTDTQY
>TRBJ1-1|14|TRBV14|.
ASSPALGTLNTEAF
>TRBJ1-5|15|TRBV4-1|TRBD1
ASSPGGYRGLDQPQH
>TRBJ2-3|12|TRBV28|.
ASSFLSGTDTQY
>TRBJ1-5|11|TRBV7-2|.
ASSLAIGQPQH
>TRBJ2-1|11|TRBV5-1|.
ASSSLGANEQF
>TRBJ2-1|13|TRBV28|TRBD1
ASRPRDRGPAEQF